This T cell receptor beta chain was profiled in a study of T cells in Graves' hyperthyroidism and ophthalmopathy. As for the study in general: Peripheral blood draws took place at initial diagnosis, ahead of any treatment.

Researchers took RNA transcripts and amplified the TCR beta CDR3 regions from them. Primed by the HTBI set, a first-round RT-PCR was run on the TCR CDR3. TCRdb redid the calling of the multiplex PCR reads with MiXCR, one entry per CDR3 protein. The sample holds over 500,000 distinct CDR3 sequences, roughly 15% seen once. The CDR3 covers 11 residues. V was clipped by 5 bases and J by 5 bases, with 7 bases between them. Germline lookup yields CDR1 SGHRS and CDR2 YFSETQ. The table lists this clonotype with many counts. What was sequenced was blood. The TCR comes from a woman aged 18-29 years with Graves' ophthalmopathy. The V gene is TRBV5-1, the J gene TRBJ1-1; D not certain. CDR3 sequence (DNA): TGCGCCAGCAGGGTCGGAACTGAAGCTTTCTTT. Translating it yields CASRVGTEAFF.